This passage covers 5 T cell receptor beta chains from one sample sequenced in a study of blood T cell repertoires in COVID-19. Using immunoSEQ multiplex PCR, the repertoire was profiled, and TCRdb retains in-frame clones only, with some absent. This table has 350,000 to 450,000 clones, 75% to 90% appearing once. The sequencing input was PBMCs or T cells enriched from blood (not recorded which). Receptors were obtained from a man aged 30 to 45 who had recovered from COVID-19.

The J gene is TRBJ1-1, the V gene TRBV27; TRBD1 matches 8 bases. CDR3 length equals 13 residues. The junction had 5 bases not matched to a gene; V was cut back by 6 bases and J by 5 bases. Per germline, CDR1 MNHEY and CDR2 SMNVEV (reference sequence). The CDR3 sequence: CASSLTGGTEAFF. The CDR3 DNA reads as TGTGCCAGCAGCCTTACAGGGGGAACTGAAGCTTTCTTT.

V is TRBV6-5 and J is TRBJ2-5; the D gene is possibly TRBD1 (5 bases). Trimming took 4 bases from V and 2 from J, leaving 14 bases between them. The germline CDR1 and CDR2 sequences are MNHEY and SVGAGI. CDR3 length: 15 residues. For the CDR3, the DNA is TGTGCCAGCAGTTCGGAAGGGGCGAGTCAAGAGACCCAGTACTTC. Its translation: CASSSEGASQETQYF.

The chain combines TRBV20-1 with TRBJ2-7, with TRBD1 matching over 7 bases. After removal of 3 bases from V and 3 bases from J, the junction contained 8 bases not matched to a gene. Germline CDR1 reads DFQATT; CDR2 reads SNEGSKA (reference sequence). This CDR3 contains 14 residues. CDR3 bases: TGCAGTGCTAGTGAACAGGGGCGAGACTACGAGCAGTACTTC. It yields the protein CSASEQGRDYEQYF.

V gene TRBV13 combines with J gene TRBJ1-3; tentatively, D is TRBD1 (6 bases). Between the trimmed V and J ends, which lost 11 bases and 0 bases, there was a span of 17 bases. Germline V gene lookup returns CDR1 PRHDT and CDR2 FYEKMQ (reference sequence). There are 15 residues in the CDR3. The CDR3 DNA follows: TGTGCCGGCCAGGACAGCGCGTTCTCTGGAAACACCATATATTTT. This translates into CAGQDSAFSGNTIYF.

The chain combines TRBV13 with TRBJ1-1; 9 bases map to TRBD1. CDR3 length: 17 residues. CDR1 PRHDT and CDR2 FYEKMQ come from the germline V gene (reference sequence). The V segment lost 5 bases and the J segment 3 bases; nucleotides outside the gene matches: 13. CDR3 in amino acids: CASSNRGRASPDTEAFF. Written as DNA, the CDR3 is TGTGCCAGCAGCAACAGGGGGCGGGCCTCGCCGGACACTGAAGCTTTCTTT.